This T cell receptor (beta chain) was obtained from a study of control samples from healthy donors and cancer patients. Data came from immunoSEQ multiplex PCR; TCRdb stores just in-frame clones and leaves some out. The sample holds about 140,000 clones, roughly 90% seen once. This CDR3 is built from 13 residues. V gave up 10 bases and J gave up 4 bases; unmatched junction bases: 4. The germline gives CDR1 SGHNT, CDR2 YYREEE (reference sequence). This TCR came from a man younger than 45 in good health. The sample comprised blood. The V gene is TRBV5-4, the J gene TRBJ2-3; 12 nucleotides match TRBD1. The CDR3 DNA follows: TGTGCCGAGGGACAGGGGGCATCAGATACGCAGTATTTT. It codes for CAEGQGASDTQYF.